A selection of T cell receptor beta chains follows, all from one sample in a study of identical twins. One entry per CDR3 protein results from TCRdb running MiXCR on the 5' RACE reads. The sample carries nearly 650,000 distinct CDR3 sequences, about 7.6% recorded once. These same records also appear under a second study, on yellow fever vaccine responses in identical twins.

The sample consisted of PBMCs. These receptors all stem from a woman aged 18-29 years in good health. CDR3s include the opening cysteine and the closing phenylalanine or tryptophan.

j_call | v_call | cdr3_aa
TRBJ2-2 | TRBV9 | CASSVGGGARDTGELFF
TRBJ2-1 | TRBV11-2 | CASSLGRASGPYNEQFF
TRBJ2-5 | TRBV6-2/TRBV6-3 | CASGPGLATPETQYF
TRBJ2-7 | TRBV7-8 | CASSLVVGTYEQYF
TRBJ2-5 | TRBV20-1 | CSASATGILSAQETQYF
TRBJ2-5 | TRBV5-6 | CASSLGIGQSRQETQYF
TRBJ2-5 | TRBV24-1 | CATSDPDSQETQYF
TRBJ2-7 | TRBV5-1 | CASRGAGSFHEQYF
TRBJ2-7 | TRBV15 | CATSSAGLSYEQYF
TRBJ2-3 | TRBV24-1 | CATSDLGRTDTQYF
TRBJ1-2 | TRBV12-3/TRBV12-4 | CASSSQQGARMGGYTF
TRBJ1-5 | TRBV2 | CASQGEGSNQPQHF
TRBJ2-2 | TRBV4-1 | CASSQEGASLAPRRTGELFF
TRBJ2-2 | TRBV5-1 | CASSTRQGLSTGELFF
TRBJ1-2 | TRBV5-1 | CASMRGVEDYGYTF
TRBJ2-1 | TRBV4-2 | CASSQESGTSKIDEQFF
TRBJ1-2 | TRBV10-3 | CAISGQDRAYGYTF
TRBJ2-3 | TRBV12-3/TRBV12-4 | CASSPRRGPSTDTQYF
TRBJ2-2 | TRBV9 | CASSPADGELFF
TRBJ1-6 | TRBV2 | CASREFGSYNSPLHF